The clone carrying this TCR beta chain occurred once. The sample originates from a study of Tregs in tolerant kidney transplant recipients. This table comes from immunoSEQ multiplex PCR, and its TCRdb copy is limited to in-frame clones, with some not included. The table lists fewer than 100,000 clones, 91% of them singletons. Germline V CDR1 and CDR2: SGHTA, FQGNSA. V lost 5 bases to trimming and J lost 2 bases; unmatched junction nucleotides: 8. The CDR3 spans 15 residues. Unstimulated Tregs (CD4+CD25+CD127-) and CD4+CD25- non-Tregs were sorted from PBMCs. The material was Tregs from blood, obtained before the transplant. This clonotype was obtained from a human donor who received a combined kidney and bone marrow transplant. The gene calls are TRBV7-2 and TRBJ2-7; 8 nucleotides align to TRBD2. The CDR3 here is CASSISSGLTYEQYF. The DNA of the CDR3 is TGTGCCAGCAGCATATCTAGCGGGTTAACCTACGAGCAGTACTTC. Complete variable domain (other parts from reference TRBV7-2 and TRBJ2-7): GAGVSQSPSNKVTEKGKDVELRCDPISGHTALYWYRQSLGQGLEFLIYFQGNSAPDKSGLPSDRFSAERTGGSVSTLTIQRTQQEDSAVYLCASSISSGLTYEQYFGPGTRLTVT.